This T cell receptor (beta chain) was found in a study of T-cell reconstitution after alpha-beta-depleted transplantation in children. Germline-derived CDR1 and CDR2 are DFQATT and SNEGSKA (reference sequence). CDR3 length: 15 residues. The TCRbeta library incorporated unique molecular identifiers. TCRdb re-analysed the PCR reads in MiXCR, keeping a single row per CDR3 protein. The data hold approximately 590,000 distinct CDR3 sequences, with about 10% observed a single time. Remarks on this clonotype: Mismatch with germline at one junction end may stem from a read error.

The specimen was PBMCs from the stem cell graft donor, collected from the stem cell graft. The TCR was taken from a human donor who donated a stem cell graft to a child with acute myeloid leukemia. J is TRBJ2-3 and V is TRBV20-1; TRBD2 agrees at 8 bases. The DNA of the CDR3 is TGCTGTGCTCTGGGCCTAGCGGGTACCCCAGATACGCAGTATTTT. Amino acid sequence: CCALGLAGTPDTQYF.